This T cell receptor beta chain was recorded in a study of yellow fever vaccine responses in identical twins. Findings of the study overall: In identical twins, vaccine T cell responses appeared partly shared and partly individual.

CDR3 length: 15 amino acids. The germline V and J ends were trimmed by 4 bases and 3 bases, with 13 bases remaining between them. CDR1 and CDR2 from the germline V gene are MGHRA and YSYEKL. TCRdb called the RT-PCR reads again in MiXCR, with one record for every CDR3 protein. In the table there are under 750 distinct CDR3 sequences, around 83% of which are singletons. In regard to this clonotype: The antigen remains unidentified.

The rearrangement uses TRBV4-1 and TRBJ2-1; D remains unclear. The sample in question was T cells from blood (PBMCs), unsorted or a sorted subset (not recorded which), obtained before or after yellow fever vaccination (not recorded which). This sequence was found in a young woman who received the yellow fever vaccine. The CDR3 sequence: CASSLRELNYNEQFF. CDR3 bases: TGCGCCAGCAGCCTACGTGAGTTAAACTACAATGAGCAGTTCTTC.